These 24 T cell receptor beta chains share one sample of origin, sequenced in a study of early T cells in non-severe SARS-CoV-2 infection. TCRdb reprocessed the 5' RACE reads via MiXCR and lists one record per CDR3 protein. This table holds around 57,000 distinct CDR3 sequences, about a tenth found once. Sequenced input: whole blood. The origin of the receptors is an adult who was a healthcare worker with PCR-confirmed SARS-CoV-2 infection or an uninfected control (not recorded which).

This clonotype came up a few times. This chain joins TRBV6-5 and TRBJ2-5; D unclear. Germline CDR1 reads MNHEY; CDR2 reads SVGAGI. V was shortened by 6 bases and J by 3 bases, with 14 bases between the two germline ends. This CDR3 has 14 residues. Here the CDR3 DNA reads TGTGCCAGCAGAACTCCCGGACCAGAAGAGACCCAGTACTTC. This translates into CASRTPGPEETQYF.

This clonotype was seen ten or more times. The chain recombines TRBV12-3 or TRBV12-4 with TRBJ2-6; 11 nucleotides line up with TRBD1. With 5 bases clipped from V and 0 bases from J, the junction kept 3 bases outside the gene matches. This CDR3 contains 17 residues. CDR3 nucleotides: TGTGCCAGCAGTCCCGGGACAGGGGGCTCTGGGGCCAACGTCCTGACTTTC. Amino acid sequence: CASSPGTGGSGANVLTF.

This clonotype was seen repeatedly, ten times or more. The chain couples TRBV20-1 to TRBJ2-7; D might be TRBD2 (8 bases). The CDR3 has 13 amino acids. Germline CDR1 and CDR2: DFQATT and SNEGSKA (reference sequence). Trimming took 7 bases from V and 8 from J, leaving 21 bases between them. The CDR3 region is CSVRGGQRRQQYF. DNA of the CDR3: TGCAGTGTACGGGGGGGACAGCGGAGGCAGCAGTACTTC.

This clonotype was seen repeatedly, ten times or more. This rearrangement joins TRBV27 to TRBJ1-1; D remains unclear. The germline gives CDR1 MNHEY, CDR2 SMNVEV (reference sequence). The CDR3 contains 11 residues. The germline V and J ends were trimmed by 7 bases and 4 bases, with 7 bases remaining between them. CDR3 amino acids: CASTVGTEAFF. As DNA, the CDR3 is TGTGCCAGCACCGTGGGCACTGAAGCTTTCTTT.

This clonotype was counted ten times or more. The rearrangement joins TRBV2 to TRBJ1-2; D call uncertain. V was pared by 5 bases and J by 2 bases, with 18 bases between. Per germline, CDR1 SNHLY and CDR2 FYNNEI. CDR3 length equals 16 residues. DNA for the CDR3: TGTGCCAGCAGTCTAATCCCAAAGGGCGGGAACTATGGCTACACCTTC. This translates into CASSLIPKGGNYGYTF.

This clonotype was recorded at least ten times. This chain connects TRBV27 to TRBJ1-4; D is ambiguous. Deletions cut 2 bases from V and 10 bases from J, with 14 bases between. The V gene's germline CDR1 is MNHEY and CDR2 SMNVEV (reference sequence). This CDR3 region has 14 residues. The CDR3 region has the DNA TGTGCCAGCAGTTTAGAGACCGGAATGGGAAAACTGTTTTTT. Protein sequence: CASSLETGMGKLFF.

This clonotype was seen many times. The chain recombines TRBV5-1 with TRBJ2-3; TRBD2 matches 10 bases. Trimming took 4 bases from V and 4 from J; bases not matched to a gene: 6. There are 15 residues in the CDR3. In germline, CDR1 is SGHRS, CDR2 YFSETQ. CDR3 bases: TGCGCCAGCAGCCTCAGCGGGGGGGCGTCAGATACGCAGTATTTT. This encodes CASSLSGGASDTQYF.

This clonotype was counted only a few times. V gene TRBV7-2 combines with J gene TRBJ2-5; D gene ambiguous. This CDR3 comprises 13 residues. Per the germline V gene, CDR1 is SGHTA and CDR2 is FQGNSA. The V end lost 3 bases, the J end lost 7 bases, and 12 bases lay between the germline ends. Here the CDR3 reads CASSLGYLGTQYF. The CDR3 bases are TGTGCCAGCAGCTTGGGCTACCTGGGGACCCAGTACTTC. Looking up the rest from reference TRBV7-2 and TRBJ2-5 gives the full variable domain: GAGVSQSPSNKVTEKGKDVELRCDPISGHTALYWYRQSLGQGLEFLIYFQGNSAPDKSGLPSDRFSAERTGGSVSTLTIQRTQQEDSAVYLCASSLGYLGTQYFGPGTRLLVL.

For this clonotype: Since a much larger clone is just one base distant, this may be a read error. The rearrangement joins TRBV7-9 to TRBJ2-3, with 7 bases identical to TRBD2. CDR1 is SEHNR, CDR2 FQNEAQ, per germline (reference sequence). This CDR3 contains 15 residues. CDR3 nucleotide sequence: TGTGCCAGCAGCCCCGAGGGGAGGGTCACAGATACGCAGAATTTT. It yields the protein CASSPEGRVTDTQNF. Combining the CDR3 with reference TRBV7-9 and TRBJ2-3 gives the whole variable domain DTGVSQNPRHKITKRGQNVTFRCDPISEHNRLYWYRQTLGQGPEFLTYFQNEAQLEKSRLLSDRFSAERPKGSFSTLEIQRTEQGDSAMYLCASSPEGRVTDTQNFGPGTRLTVL.

This clonotype was seen a few times. The V call is TRBV7-2, the J call TRBJ2-2; 7 bases line up with TRBD1. The V gene's germline CDR1 is SGHTA and CDR2 FQGNSA. The CDR3 covers 15 residues. With 5 bases clipped from V and 3 bases from J, the junction kept 6 bases outside the gene matches. CDR3 loop: CASSQTQGYTGELFF. In DNA form, the CDR3 reads TGTGCCAGCAGCCAAACACAGGGGTACACCGGGGAGCTGTTTTTT.

This clonotype showed up many times. This chain joins TRBV29-1 and TRBJ1-2; D ambiguous. The CDR3 totals 14 residues. Trimming took off 7 bases at V and 0 bases at J, with 15 bases between the two ends. Germline-derived CDR1 and CDR2 are SQVTM and ANQGSEA. This chain's CDR3 is CSAGRGDPNYGYTF. CDR3 in DNA: TGCAGCGCGGGTCGTGGTGATCCTAACTATGGCTACACCTTC. The whole variable domain, filled in from reference TRBV29-1 and TRBJ1-2, reads SAVISQKPSRDICQRGTSLTIQCQVDSQVTMMFWYRQQPGQSLTLIATANQGSEATYESGFVIDKFPISRPNLTFSTLTVSNMSPEDSSIYLCSAGRGDPNYGYTFGSGTRLTVV.

This clonotype was observed at least ten times. This chain uses TRBV2 with TRBJ2-3; 7 bases are a match to TRBD2. Germline V gives CDR1 SNHLY, CDR2 FYNNEI. V shed 3 bases, J shed 5 bases, and the junction held 5 bases outside the gene matches. The CDR3 consists of 14 residues. The CDR3 coding sequence is TGTGCCAGCAGTGAGGGACTACGGGGAGATACGCAGTATTTT. This gives the protein CASSEGLRGDTQYF.

This clonotype was seen many times. V and J are TRBV5-5 and TRBJ1-4; D possibly corresponds to TRBD1 (6 bases). CDR1 and CDR2 (germline): SGHKS, YYEKEE (reference sequence). V was clipped by 0 bases and J by 7 bases, with 16 bases between them. There are 16 residues in the CDR3. In nucleotides, the CDR3 is TGTGCCAGCAGCTTGGGTTTGGGGGCCATCCCTGAAAAACTGTTTTTT. Residues: CASSLGLGAIPEKLFF.

J is TRBJ2-5 and V is TRBV24-1, with D unresolved. Germline V gene lookup returns CDR1 KGHDR and CDR2 SFDVKD. This CDR3 comprises 13 residues. Between the trimmed V and J ends, which lost 2 bases and 1 base, there was a span of 4 bases. The CDR3 is CATSDSTQETQYF. The CDR3 bases are TGTGCCACCAGTGATTCTACCCAAGAGACCCAGTACTTC.

In this sample, this clonotype turned up a few times. The V gene is TRBV12-3 or TRBV12-4, the J gene TRBJ2-7; 8 positions agree with TRBD1. Unmatched junction bases numbered 1, after V lost 5 bases and J lost 1 base. The CDR3 consists of 13 residues. The CDR3 sequence is CASSGQGSYEQYF. CDR3 DNA: TGTGCCAGCAGTGGACAGGGTTCCTACGAGCAGTACTTC.

This clonotype came up many times. Sequence at one end of the junction differs from germline and may be a read error. V gene TRBV23-1 combines with J gene TRBJ2-3; D might be TRBD1 or TRBD2, each matching 5 bases. TRBV23-1 is marked as an open reading frame, function uncertain. The CDR3 consists of 18 residues. The CDR3, as DNA: TGCGCCAGCGGTCAATCCACCGGGGCCCAATCTAGCACAGATACGCAGTATTTT. Encoded protein: CASGQSTGAQSSTDTQYF.

This clonotype was seen many times. This chain connects TRBV7-2 to TRBJ1-3; the match to TRBD1 covers 7 bases. The V gene end was trimmed by 4 bases and the J gene end by 4 bases; junction bases not matched to a gene: 7. CDR1 and CDR2 (germline): SGHTA, FQGNSA. The CDR3 extends over 15 amino acids. DNA for the CDR3: TGTGCCAGCAGCTGGCTACAGGGGAGCGGAAACACCATATATTTT. It codes for CASSWLQGSGNTIYF.

The gene calls are TRBV30 and TRBJ2-1; D call uncertain. The V gene's germline CDR1 is GTSNPN and CDR2 SVGIG (reference sequence). This CDR3 has 12 amino acids. V lost 1 base and J 7 bases, leaving 8 bases between the germline ends. CDR3 region: CAWSAVGNEQFF. The CDR3 DNA reads as TGTGCCTGGAGTGCCGTAGGGAATGAGCAGTTCTTC.

This clonotype was seen ten or more times. J is TRBJ2-3 and V is TRBV12-3 or TRBV12-4; D remains ambiguous. V was shortened by 6 bases and J by 2 bases, with 18 bases between the two germline ends. The CDR3 is made up of 16 amino acids. CDR3 nucleotides: TGTGCCAGCAGACGCGGACGCCTTAGGGACACAGATACGCAGTATTTT. Protein product: CASRRGRLRDTDTQYF.

In its sample, this clonotype was seen many times. The rearrangement links TRBV29-1 to TRBJ2-5; no firm D call. Germline-derived CDR1 and CDR2 are SQVTM and ANQGSEA. V was clipped by 6 bases and J by 2 bases, with 13 bases between them. The CDR3 length is 13 residues. The CDR3 sequence: CSVAGWRQETQYF. The CDR3 DNA reads as TGCAGCGTCGCTGGTTGGCGGCAAGAGACCCAGTACTTC.

This clonotype has only a few counts. The J gene is TRBJ1-4, the V gene TRBV3-1; 9 bases match TRBD1. This CDR3 spans 14 amino acids. Germline lookup yields CDR1 LGHDT and CDR2 YNNKEL (reference sequence). The ends lost 6 bases at V and 8 bases at J; junction bases unmatched: 7. The DNA for the CDR3 is TGTGCCAGCAGTCGGACAGGGGAGAGGGAAAAACTGTTTTTT. Its protein is CASSRTGEREKLFF.

The chain uses TRBV11-3 and TRBJ2-3; 7 bases map to TRBD2. The CDR3 loop spans 18 amino acids. The V segment lost 3 bases and the J segment 2 bases; nucleotides outside the gene matches: 14. Germline V lookup: CDR1 SGHNT, CDR2 YENEEA. CDR3 region: CASSFGTSAGDLTDTQYF. Written as DNA, the CDR3 is TGTGCCAGCAGCTTCGGGACGTCGGCGGGGGACCTCACAGATACGCAGTATTTT. The entire variable domain, with the rest obtained from reference TRBV11-3 and TRBJ2-3, is as follows: EAGVVQSPRYKIIEKKQPVAFWCNPISGHNTLYWYLQNLGQGPELLIRYENEEAVDDSQLPKDRFSAERLKGVDSTLKIQPAELGDSAVYLCASSFGTSAGDLTDTQYFGPGTRLTVL.

This sequence joins TRBV29-1 and TRBJ2-3; D may be TRBD2 (5 bases). Between the trimmed V and J ends, which lost 5 bases and 5 bases, there was a span of 8 bases. CDR1 and CDR2 from the germline V gene are SQVTM and ANQGSEA. CDR3 length: 11 amino acids. CDR3 DNA sequence: TGCAGCGTTTCAGCGGAAGATACGCAGTATTTT. Its translation is CSVSAEDTQYF.

This clonotype was found a few times. V is TRBV7-9 and J is TRBJ2-5; TRBD2 might be the D (6 bases). Trimming shortened V by 5 bases and J by 2 bases, and 12 bases separated the two germline ends. This CDR3 contains 14 residues. Germline V gene lookup returns CDR1 SEHNR and CDR2 FQNEAQ (reference sequence). CDR3 in DNA: TGTGCCAGCAGCCTGGGGGACTCGCAAGAGACCCAGTACTTC. Its translation is CASSLGDSQETQYF.